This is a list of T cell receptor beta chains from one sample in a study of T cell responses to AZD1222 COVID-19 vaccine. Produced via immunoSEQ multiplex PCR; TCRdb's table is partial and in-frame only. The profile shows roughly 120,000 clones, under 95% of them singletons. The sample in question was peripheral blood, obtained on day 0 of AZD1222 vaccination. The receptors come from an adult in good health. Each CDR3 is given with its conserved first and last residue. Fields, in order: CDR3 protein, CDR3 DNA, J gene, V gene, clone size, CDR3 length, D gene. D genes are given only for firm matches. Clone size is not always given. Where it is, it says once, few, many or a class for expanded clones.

CDR3: CASLDRVLVYGYTF; DNA: TGTGCCAGTTTGGACAGGGTGCTTGTTTATGGCTACACCTTC; J: TRBJ1-2; V: TRBV18; size: NA; length: 14; D: TRBD1
CDR3: CASSTEIQPQHF; DNA: TGTGCCAGTAGTACCGAGATTCAGCCCCAGCATTTT; J: TRBJ1-5; V: TRBV19; size: NA; length: 12; D: NA
CDR3: CASSLARGEVYNEQFF; DNA: TGTGCCAGCAGCTTGGCCCGCGGCGAAGTCTACAATGAGCAGTTCTTC; J: TRBJ2-1; V: TRBV5-8; size: NA; length: 16; D: NA
CDR3: CASSVGGDNQPQHF; DNA: TGTGCCAGCTCTGTGGGTGGGGATAATCAGCCCCAGCATTTT; J: TRBJ1-5; V: TRBV7-9; size: NA; length: 14; D: NA
CDR3: CASRARAVREQYF; DNA: TGTGCCAGCAGAGCCCGGGCGGTACGCGAGCAGTACTTC; J: TRBJ2-7; V: TRBV6-5; size: NA; length: 13; D: NA
CDR3: CASSLILRGELFF; DNA: TGTGCCAGCAGCTTAATATTGAGGGGGGAGCTGTTTTTT; J: TRBJ2-2; V: TRBV7-3; size: NA; length: 13; D: NA
CDR3: CASSLALVQPQHF; DNA: TGTGCCAGCAGTTTAGCGCTCGTTCAGCCCCAGCATTTT; J: TRBJ1-5; V: TRBV12-3/TRBV12-4; size: NA; length: 13; D: NA
CDR3: CASSLAGSNYEQYF; DNA: TGTGCCAGCAGCTTAGCGGGGTCGAACTACGAGCAGTACTTC; J: TRBJ2-7; V: TRBV5-5; size: NA; length: 14; D: TRBD2
CDR3: CASSEWRPSTGELFF; DNA: TGTGCCAGCAGTGAGTGGCGGCCGAGCACCGGGGAGCTGTTTTTT; J: TRBJ2-2; V: TRBV2; size: NA; length: 15; D: NA
CDR3: CASSLGGTPNYGYTF; DNA: TGTGCCAGCAGCTTGGGAGGGACACCTAACTATGGCTACACCTTC; J: TRBJ1-2; V: TRBV5-4; size: NA; length: 15; D: NA
CDR3: CASSLGAGPTYEQYF; DNA: TGTGCCAGCAGCTTAGGGGCGGGGCCCACCTACGAGCAGTACTTC; J: TRBJ2-7; V: TRBV7-6; size: once; length: 15; D: NA
CDR3: CASALRQSYEQYF; DNA: TGTGCCAGCGCGCTCCGACAGTCCTACGAGCAGTACTTC; J: TRBJ2-7; V: TRBV3-1/TRBV3-2; size: NA; length: 13; D: NA
CDR3: CATSRESPYGYTF; DNA: TGTGCCACCAGCAGAGAAAGCCCCTATGGCTACACCTTC; J: TRBJ1-2; V: TRBV15; size: NA; length: 13; D: NA
CDR3: CASRRTYPTGELFF; DNA: TGTGCCAGCAGACGGACCTACCCGACCGGGGAGCTGTTTTTT; J: TRBJ2-2; V: TRBV6-5; size: NA; length: 14; D: NA
CDR3: CSVAQGFGTEAFF; DNA: TGCAGCGTAGCACAGGGATTTGGCACTGAAGCTTTCTTT; J: TRBJ1-1; V: TRBV29-1; size: NA; length: 13; D: NA
CDR3: CASSVGSTDTQYF; DNA: TGTGCCAGCTCAGTAGGTAGCACAGATACGCAGTATTTT; J: TRBJ2-3; V: TRBV18; size: few; length: 13; D: NA
CDR3: CASMVTPGNTIYF; DNA: TGTGCCAGCATGGTTACCCCTGGAAACACCATATATTTT; J: TRBJ1-3; V: TRBV12-3/TRBV12-4; size: NA; length: 13; D: NA
CDR3: CASSQANKREWYNEQFF; DNA: TGCGCCAGCAGTCAGGCAAACAAGCGGGAATGGTACAATGAGCAGTTCTTC; J: TRBJ2-1; V: TRBV23-1; size: NA; length: 17; D: TRBD2
CDR3: CASSHHSATEAFF; DNA: TGTGCCAGCAGCCACCACTCGGCCACTGAAGCTTTCTTT; J: TRBJ1-1; V: TRBV3-1/TRBV3-2; size: NA; length: 13; D: NA
CDR3: CASSTRLAGNNEQFF; DNA: TGTGCCAGCAGCACCCGACTAGCGGGAAACAATGAGCAGTTCTTC; J: TRBJ2-1; V: TRBV11-3; size: NA; length: 15; D: TRBD2
CDR3: CATGHIPNEQFF; DNA: TGCGCCACCGGACATATTCCGAATGAGCAGTTCTTC; J: TRBJ2-1; V: TRBV5-1; size: NA; length: 12; D: NA
CDR3: CASSPLPESGYTF; DNA: TGTGCCAGCTCACCACTCCCGGAATCTGGCTACACCTTC; J: TRBJ1-2; V: TRBV18; size: NA; length: 13; D: NA
CDR3: CASSVRGLGNTIYF; DNA: TGTGCCAGCAGCGTACGGGGGCTTGGAAACACCATATATTTT; J: TRBJ1-3; V: TRBV9; size: NA; length: 14; D: NA
CDR3: CASSQVPGFEQFF; DNA: TGTGCCAGCAGCCAAGTGCCCGGGTTTGAGCAGTTCTTC; J: TRBJ2-1; V: TRBV3-1/TRBV3-2; size: NA; length: 13; D: NA
CDR3: CASSFTGTGIQETQYF; DNA: TGTGCCAGCAGTTTTACCGGGACAGGGATCCAAGAGACCCAGTACTTC; J: TRBJ2-5; V: TRBV28; size: NA; length: 16; D: TRBD1
CDR3: CATSDPKRGQDGYTF; DNA: TGTGCCACCAGTGATCCCAAGAGGGGACAGGATGGCTACACCTTC; J: TRBJ1-2; V: TRBV24-1; size: NA; length: 15; D: TRBD1
CDR3: CASSWRGQGAKLNYGYTF; DNA: TGTGCCAGCAGTTGGAGGGGACAGGGGGCGAAGCTTAACTATGGCTACACCTTC; J: TRBJ1-2; V: TRBV27; size: NA; length: 18; D: TRBD1
CDR3: CSASPPGRAYEQYF; DNA: TGCAGTGCTAGTCCACCGGGACGGGCCTACGAGCAGTACTTC; J: TRBJ2-7; V: TRBV20-1; size: NA; length: 14; D: NA
CDR3: CASSFAGGSNEKLFF; DNA: TGTGCCAGCAGCTTCGCGGGTGGGTCTAATGAAAAACTGTTTTTT; J: TRBJ1-4; V: TRBV5-6; size: NA; length: 15; D: NA
CDR3: CASSGGSVVEAFF; DNA: TGCGCCAGCAGCGGAGGCAGTGTGGTTGAAGCTTTCTTT; J: TRBJ1-1; V: TRBV5-1; size: NA; length: 13; D: NA
CDR3: CASSPGGDTDTQYF; DNA: TGTGCCAGCAGCCCCGGGGGAGACACAGATACGCAGTATTTT; J: TRBJ2-3; V: TRBV7-9; size: NA; length: 14; D: NA
CDR3: CASSQGGTTNEKLFF; DNA: TGCGCCAGCAGCCAAGGGGGCACAACTAATGAAAAACTGTTTTTT; J: TRBJ1-4; V: TRBV4-1; size: NA; length: 15; D: NA
CDR3: CASSLVQGFSYEQYF; DNA: TGTGCCAGCAGCTTAGTACAGGGCTTTTCCTACGAGCAGTACTTC; J: TRBJ2-7; V: TRBV7-9; size: few; length: 15; D: NA
CDR3: CASSSYGRTEAFF; DNA: TGTGCCAGCAGCAGTTACGGGAGAACTGAAGCTTTCTTT; J: TRBJ1-1; V: TRBV7-6; size: NA; length: 13; D: NA
CDR3: CASSSPTGTQAFF; DNA: TGTGCCAGCAGCTCGCCTACCGGGACGCAAGCTTTCTTT; J: TRBJ1-1; V: TRBV9; size: NA; length: 13; D: NA
CDR3: CASSPTLGETQYF; DNA: TGTGCCAGCAGCCCGACATTGGGGGAGACCCAGTACTTC; J: TRBJ2-5; V: TRBV7-8; size: NA; length: 13; D: NA
CDR3: CASSSPGPNSPLHF; DNA: TGTGCCAGCAGTTCCCCGGGCCCAAATTCACCCCTCCACTTT; J: TRBJ1-6; V: TRBV28; size: NA; length: 14; D: NA
CDR3: CASAIVRVDQPQHF; DNA: TGTGCCAGCGCGATAGTTAGGGTGGATCAGCCCCAGCATTTT; J: TRBJ1-5; V: TRBV28; size: NA; length: 14; D: NA
CDR3: CASRNHPSNGYTF; DNA: TGTGCCAGCAGAAACCATCCCTCAAATGGCTACACCTTC; J: TRBJ1-2; V: TRBV27; size: NA; length: 13; D: NA
CDR3: CASSRDRVSLDEQFF; DNA: TGCGCCAGCAGCCGGGACAGGGTTAGTCTGGATGAGCAGTTCTTC; J: TRBJ2-1; V: TRBV5-1; size: NA; length: 15; D: TRBD1
CDR3: CASSKQGEVEKLFF; DNA: TGTGCCAGCAGCAAACAGGGGGAAGTTGAAAAACTGTTTTTT; J: TRBJ1-4; V: TRBV7-9; size: NA; length: 14; D: TRBD1
CDR3: CASSSGQGGVGANVLTF; DNA: TGTGCCAGCAGCTCCGGACAGGGAGGGGTCGGGGCCAACGTCCTGACTTTC; J: TRBJ2-6; V: TRBV7-3; size: NA; length: 17; D: NA
CDR3: CASSPGVEQFF; DNA: TGTGCCAGCAGCCCGGGGGTTGAGCAGTTCTTC; J: TRBJ2-1; V: TRBV11-2; size: NA; length: 11; D: NA
CDR3: CASRWEGLYEQYF; DNA: TGTGCCAGCAGGTGGGAGGGGCTCTACGAGCAGTACTTC; J: TRBJ2-7; V: TRBV2; size: NA; length: 13; D: TRBD2
CDR3: CSVEALRGSSSYNEQFF; DNA: TGCAGCGTTGAAGCTCTAAGGGGGTCCTCCTCCTACAATGAGCAGTTCTTC; J: TRBJ2-1; V: TRBV29-1; size: NA; length: 17; D: NA
CDR3: CASSVRGAPYEQYF; DNA: TGTGCCAGCAGCGTACGCGGGGCCCCTTACGAGCAGTACTTC; J: TRBJ2-7; V: TRBV9; size: once; length: 14; D: NA
CDR3: CASSLGGAADTQYF; DNA: TGTGCCAGCTCACTGGGGGGGGCCGCAGATACGCAGTATTTT; J: TRBJ2-3; V: TRBV18; size: NA; length: 14; D: NA
CDR3: CAWSVNSPYEQYF; DNA: TGTGCCTGGAGTGTAAATAGCCCCTACGAGCAGTACTTC; J: TRBJ2-7; V: TRBV30; size: NA; length: 13; D: NA
CDR3: CAWSTPGTHVQYF; DNA: TGTGCCTGGAGTACCCCCGGGACACATGTACAGTACTTC; J: TRBJ2-7; V: TRBV30; size: NA; length: 13; D: NA
CDR3: CASSFGAGPGLAGDGYTF; DNA: TGTGCCAGCAGCTTTGGAGCGGGACCAGGGCTAGCTGGGGATGGCTACACCTTC; J: TRBJ1-2; V: TRBV5-6; size: once; length: 18; D: NA
CDR3: CASNRGLNTEAFF; DNA: TGTGCCAGCAACAGGGGACTGAACACTGAAGCTTTCTTT; J: TRBJ1-1; V: TRBV7-9; size: NA; length: 13; D: TRBD1